These T cell receptor beta chains were read from a single sample in a study of blood T cell repertoires in COVID-19. Sequenced by immunoSEQ multiplex PCR; TCRdb stores in-frame clones only, minus some. Altogether more than 65,000 clones are present, 80% to 90% being singletons, with the ten largest covering 7.5% to 9.5%. The source material was peripheral blood. The receptors were sampled from a man between 50 and 59 years old with acute or convalescent COVID-19. CDR3s include the opening cysteine and the closing phenylalanine or tryptophan. A D gene is named only where the DNA matches it firmly. Rows give clone size only sometimes, using once, few, many, or a class for an expanded clone.

TRBV19,.,TRBJ1-2,.,TGTGCCAGTAGTATCGGAGAGACTAACTATGGCTACACCTTC,CASSIGETNYGYTF
TRBV28,.,TRBJ1-2,TRBD1,TGTGCCAGCAGTATCGGGACAGGGGGAGTTAGCGCCGTTGGCTACACCTTC,CASSIGTGGVSAVGYTF
TRBV29-1,.,TRBJ1-3,.,TGCAGCGTTGAAGTGTTAGATGGAAACACCATATATTTT,CSVEVLDGNTIYF
TRBV7-9,.,TRBJ1-4,TRBD1,TGTGCCAGCAGCCGAGGGGGCGGTGAAAAACTGTTTTTT,CASSRGGGEKLFF
TRBV27,.,TRBJ1-3,.,TGTGCCAGCAGTTTAAGTGGGGGGACGGGAAACACCATATATTTT,CASSLSGGTGNTIYF
TRBV18,.,TRBJ1-1,.,TGTGCCAGCTCACCGACTACCCAGAACACTGAAGCTTTCTTT,CASSPTTQNTEAFF
TRBV27,.,TRBJ1-2,.,TGTGCCAGCAGTGATTACGGAGGTGGCTACACCTTC,CASSDYGGGYTF
TRBV7-2,.,TRBJ1-6,TRBD1,TGTGCCAGCAGTCTTAGTTTCGGGACAGAGAATTCACCCCTCCACTTT,CASSLSFGTENSPLHF
TRBV9,once,TRBJ1-2,.,TGTGCCAGCAGCGAGTCTGTCGACAGAACTAACTATGGCTACACCTTC,CASSESVDRTNYGYTF
TRBV7-2,few,TRBJ1-6,.,TGTGCCAGCAGCTCCCCGGTACGCGGTTCACCCCTCCACTTT,CASSSPVRGSPLHF
TRBV5-1,.,TRBJ1-1,.,TGCGCCAGCAGCTTGAGCGGACAGATGAACACTGAAGCTTTCTTT,CASSLSGQMNTEAFF
TRBV7-3,.,TRBJ2-1,TRBD2,TGTGCCAGCAGCTCGACTAGCGGCGAGCAGTTCTTC,CASSSTSGEQFF
TRBV10-3,.,TRBJ2-6,TRBD2,TGTGCCATCAGTGCCGGACTAGCGGGGGGGCCCGGGGCCAACGTCCTGACTTTC,CAISAGLAGGPGANVLTF
TRBV7-3,.,TRBJ1-1,.,TGTGCCAGCAGCTTTCAGGGTTCCACTGAAGCTTTCTTT,CASSFQGSTEAFF
TRBV2,.,TRBJ1-6,.,TGTGCCAGCAGGAGATCGGAGGTCGATTCACCCCTCCACTTT,CASRRSEVDSPLHF
TRBV11-2,.,TRBJ2-5,TRBD2,TGTGCCAGCAGCTTAGCGGGGGGGCCCTTGGAGACCCAGTACTTC,CASSLAGGPLETQYF
TRBV7-9,.,TRBJ2-2,TRBD2,TGTGCCAGCAGCTTAGAGAGAAGCGGGGGGGCCGCCGGGGAGCTGTTTTTT,CASSLERSGGAAGELFF
TRBV18,.,TRBJ1-5,.,TGTGCCAGCTCACCTCTGGACAGCCCAAATCAGCCCCAGCATTTT,CASSPLDSPNQPQHF
TRBV28,.,TRBJ1-2,.,TGTGCCAGCAGTTTAGAGGGAATGCGAGGCTACACCTTC,CASSLEGMRGYTF
TRBV11-1,.,TRBJ2-1,TRBD2,TGTGCCAGCAGCTTGGGGGAAGGCGGGGGAATGAAGCAGTTCTTC,CASSLGEGGGMKQFF
TRBV11-3,.,TRBJ1-1,.,TGTGCCAGCAGGCCGACGTCTAAACCGGGACAATTAAACACTGAAGCTTTCTTT,CASRPTSKPGQLNTEAFF
TRBV7-9,.,TRBJ1-1,TRBD1,TGTGCCAGCGGAGGACAGGGGAGAACTGAAGCTTTCTTT,CASGGQGRTEAFF